The next 19 T cell receptor beta chains were all read from a single sample in a study of blood T cells in healthy people across ages. A second PCR, run for roughly 7 to 11 cycles, used a sample-barcoded 5' primer plus a J-beta primer mix. TCRdb passed the 5' RACE reads through MiXCR, listing each CDR3 protein once. The data hold 1 million to 1.2 million distinct CDR3 sequences, with around two fifths observed a single time. The sequencing sample was made of blood. The receptors were gathered from a man aged 18 to 30 in good health.

The chain couples TRBV9 to TRBJ2-3, with TRBD1 as a possible D gene (6 bases). The CDR3 covers 15 residues. V shed 3 bases and J shed 6 bases, with 17 bases lying between them. Germline V gives CDR1 SGDLS, CDR2 YYNGEE. CDR3 region: CASSASGTSLDTQYF. The DNA for the CDR3 is TGTGCCAGCAGCGCATCCGGGACAAGCCTTGATACGCAGTATTTT.

The CDR3 reads CASSLRTIHGETQYF. DNA of the CDR3: TGTGCCAGCAGTCTCCGGACAATACACGGGGAGACCCAGTACTTC. This sequence joins TRBV12-3 or TRBV12-4 and TRBJ2-5; tentative D call: TRBD1 (5 bases). There are 15 residues in the CDR3. The germline V and J ends were trimmed by 5 bases and 5 bases, with 18 bases remaining between them.

V gene TRBV5-1 combines with J gene TRBJ2-5, with TRBD1 matching over 7 bases. The germline CDR1 and CDR2 sequences are SGHRS and YFSETQ. Germline trimming cut 0 bases from V and 1 base from J; bases unmatched to any gene: 6. This CDR3 comprises 16 residues. The CDR3: CASSLDQTGLQETQYF. The CDR3 nucleotides are TGCGCCAGCAGCTTGGACCAGACAGGGCTCCAAGAGACCCAGTACTTC.

This clonotype appeared a few times. The V call is TRBV7-9, the J call TRBJ2-5; 8 bases are shared with TRBD1. The CDR3 is 16 amino acids. With 5 bases clipped from V and 4 bases from J, the junction kept 12 bases outside the gene matches. Germline assignment: CDR1 SEHNR and CDR2 FQNEAQ (reference sequence). The CDR3 reads CASSPGQGRFAETQYF. The CDR3 region has the DNA TGTGCCAGCAGCCCAGGACAGGGTCGATTTGCAGAGACCCAGTACTTC.

This clonotype has only a few counts. The chain links TRBV14 to TRBJ1-1, with D possibly being TRBD1 (5 bases). CDR3 length equals 17 residues. V was trimmed by 1 base and J by 4 bases, leaving 19 bases between them. Germline CDR1 SGHDN, CDR2 FVKESK. The CDR3 sequence is CASSQGLLQGWGTEAFF. The CDR3 DNA reads TGTGCCAGCAGCCAAGGCCTGCTGCAGGGCTGGGGCACTGAAGCTTTCTTT.

The table lists this clonotype with a few counts. CDR3 amino acids: CSVEIGWQETQYF. CDR3 coding DNA: TGCAGCGTTGAAATCGGTTGGCAAGAGACCCAGTACTTC. The genes are TRBV29-1 and TRBJ2-5; D remains unclear. Per the germline V gene, CDR1 is SQVTM and CDR2 is ANQGSEA. Trimming removed 2 bases at V and 2 bases at J, with 9 bases between. The length of the CDR3 is 13 residues. Based on the CDR3 plus reference TRBV29-1 and TRBJ2-5, the full variable domain is SAVISQKPSRDICQRGTSLTIQCQVDSQVTMMFWYRQQPGQSLTLIATANQGSEATYESGFVIDKFPISRPNLTFSTLTVSNMSPEDSSIYLCSVEIGWQETQYFGPGTRLLVL.

Ten or more counts support this clonotype. The chain employs TRBV7-9 and TRBJ2-1; D uncertain. The V and J ends lost 5 bases and 0 bases respectively, with 23 bases between them. The germline gives CDR1 SEHNR, CDR2 FQNEAQ (reference sequence). The CDR3 is 19 amino acids. The CDR3 protein is CASSASLYLSSSSYNEQFF. In nucleotides, the CDR3 is TGTGCCAGCAGCGCCTCCCTCTATCTCAGCTCCAGCTCCTACAATGAGCAGTTCTTC.

This chain joins TRBV5-5 and TRBJ1-2; TRBD1 matches 8 bases. This CDR3 has 14 amino acids. Germline V CDR1 and CDR2: SGHKS, YYEKEE (reference sequence). V was clipped by 4 bases and J by 1 base; unmatched bases: 3. The CDR3 nucleotides read TGTGCCAGCAGCACACAGGGGGGTAACTATGGCTACACCTTC. The encoded protein is CASSTQGGNYGYTF.

This clonotype came up once. The rearrangement joins TRBV18 to TRBJ2-2; 7 bases are shared with TRBD1. Germline V gene sequence: CDR1 KGHSH, CDR2 LQKENI. The J segment lost 1 base and the V segment lost 5 bases, leaving 4 bases of the junction unmatched. The CDR3 totals 15 residues. Here the CDR3 DNA reads TGTGCCAGCTCAGAACGGACAGGGAACACCGGGGAGCTGTTTTTT. It encodes CASSERTGNTGELFF.

The CDR3 here is CASSSWTGNTEAFF. The CDR3 DNA reads TGTGCCAGCAGTTCCTGGACAGGGAATACTGAAGCTTTCTTT. This chain links TRBV12-3 or TRBV12-4 with TRBJ1-1, with 8 bases aligning to TRBD1. The CDR3 is 14 residues long. Unmatched junction bases numbered 6, after V lost 4 bases and J lost 5 bases.

The chain links TRBV11-2 to TRBJ1-2; no firm D call. Trimming pared 5 bases from V and 12 bases from J, leaving 16 bases between. The germline V gene has CDR1 SGHAT and CDR2 FQNNGV. The CDR3 loop spans 12 amino acids. The CDR3 region has the DNA TGTGCCAGCAGCACCCTACAGCGCCCCAACACCTTC. Translating it yields CASSTLQRPNTF.

The V and J genes are TRBV10-3 and TRBJ2-3; D uncertain. The CDR3 is 12 residues long. CDR1 is ENHRY and CDR2 is SYGVKD in the germline V gene. V was trimmed by 7 bases and J by 0 bases, leaving 5 bases between them. The CDR3 coding sequence is TGTGCCATCAAGGCTAGCACAGATACGCAGTATTTT. Amino acids: CAIKASTDTQYF.

This clonotype came up a few times. The chain couples TRBV16 to TRBJ1-2; D not certain. This CDR3 is 12 amino acids long. The V gene lost 5 bases and the J gene lost 5 bases, with 9 bases spanning the gap. Germline loops: CDR1 KGHSY, CDR2 FQNENV. The CDR3 sequence: CASSSQLYGYTF. The CDR3 bases are TGTGCCAGCAGCTCCCAGCTTTATGGCTACACCTTC. Full variable domain (rest looked up from reference TRBV16 and TRBJ1-2): GEEVAQTPKHLVRGEGQKAKLYCAPIKGHSYVFWYQQVLKNEFKFLISFQNENVFDETGMPKERFSAKCLPNSPCSLEIQATKLEDSAVYFCASSSQLYGYTFGSGTRLTVV.

This clonotype showed up just a few times. The V call is TRBV5-1, the J call TRBJ1-1, with TRBD1 identical over 7 bases. The CDR3 consists of 12 residues. CDR1 and CDR2 (germline): SGHRS, YFSETQ. Trimming removed 2 bases from V and 11 bases from J; junction bases left unmatched: 6. The CDR3 region is CASSFQGGMAFF. CDR3 coding DNA: TGCGCCAGCAGCTTCCAGGGGGGCATGGCTTTCTTT.

This clonotype has just a few counts. This sequence joins TRBV3-1 and TRBJ2-3, with D tentatively TRBD1 (7 bases). CDR1 and CDR2 from the germline V gene are LGHDT and YNNKEL (reference sequence). Trimming took off 4 bases at V and 3 bases at J, with 23 bases between the two ends. The CDR3 consists of 18 residues. CDR3 sequence (DNA): TGTGCCAGCAGCCCGATTGGCGGCGGGGCAGGGGGAACAGATACGCAGTATTTT. It yields the protein CASSPIGGGAGGTDTQYF.

This clonotype turned up a few times. The genes are TRBV3-1 and TRBJ2-5; D may be TRBD1 (6 bases). The CDR3 has 15 residues. The V end lost 0 bases, the J end lost 2 bases, and 10 bases lay between the germline ends. Germline assignment: CDR1 LGHDT and CDR2 YNNKEL (reference sequence). In nucleotides, the CDR3 is TGTGCCAGCAGCCAAGATTACAGGGTACAAGAGACCCAGTACTTC. This encodes CASSQDYRVQETQYF.

This clonotype has just a few counts. The chain employs TRBV24-1 and TRBJ1-5, with a tentative D call TRBD1 (5 bases). V was shortened by 4 bases and J by 6 bases, with 12 bases between the two germline ends. The CDR3 totals 14 residues. Germline V gene sequence: CDR1 KGHDR, CDR2 SFDVKD. The CDR3 region has the DNA TGTGCCACCAGTGAACCAGGGTTGGGTCAGCCCCAGCATTTT. It encodes CATSEPGLGQPQHF.

A few counts support this clonotype. This chain joins TRBV3-1 and TRBJ1-1, with a weak D call TRBD1 (6 bases). The CDR3 covers 13 residues. V lost 4 bases and J 6 bases, leaving 12 bases between the germline ends. Germline lookup yields CDR1 LGHDT and CDR2 YNNKEL (reference sequence). CDR3 in amino acids: CASSLSGTSEAFF. CDR3 nucleotides: TGTGCCAGCAGCCTATCCGGGACATCTGAAGCTTTCTTT.

This clonotype was seen only a few times. This sequence joins TRBV9 and TRBJ2-3; 7 bases fit TRBD2. Losses at the gene ends were 2 bases for V and 0 bases for J; bases not matched to a gene: 6. CDR1 and CDR2 (germline): SGDLS, YYNGEE. The CDR3 extends over 16 amino acids. DNA for the CDR3: TGTGCCAGCAGCGTTATCAGCGGGAAAAGCACAGATACGCAGTATTTT. Translating it yields CASSVISGKSTDTQYF.